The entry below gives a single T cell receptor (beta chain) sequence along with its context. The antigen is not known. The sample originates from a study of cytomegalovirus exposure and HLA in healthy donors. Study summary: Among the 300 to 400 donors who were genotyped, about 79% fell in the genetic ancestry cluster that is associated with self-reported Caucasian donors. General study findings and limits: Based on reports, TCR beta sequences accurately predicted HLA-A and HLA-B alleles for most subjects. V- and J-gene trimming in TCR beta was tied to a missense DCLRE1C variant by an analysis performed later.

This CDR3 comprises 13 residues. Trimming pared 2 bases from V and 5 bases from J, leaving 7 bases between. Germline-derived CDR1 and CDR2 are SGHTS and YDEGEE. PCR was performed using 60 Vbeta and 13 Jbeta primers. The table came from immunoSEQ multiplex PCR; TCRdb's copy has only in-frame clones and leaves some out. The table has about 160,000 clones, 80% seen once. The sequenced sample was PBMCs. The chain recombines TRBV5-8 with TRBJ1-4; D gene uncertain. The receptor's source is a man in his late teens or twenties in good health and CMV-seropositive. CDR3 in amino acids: CASSFFRNEKLFF. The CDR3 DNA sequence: TGTGCCAGCAGCTTTTTCAGGAATGAAAAACTGTTTTTT.